Below are 11 T cell receptor beta chains sequenced from a single sample in a study of cytomegalovirus exposure and HLA in healthy donors. Clones were read by immunoSEQ multiplex PCR, and TCRdb kept only the in-frame ones, dropping some. The data show about 200,000 clones, 87% seen once. Material for sequencing was PBMCs. These receptors all stem from a woman under 30 in good health and CMV-seropositive.

The chain joins TRBV13 to TRBJ2-2; 7 positions match TRBD2. In germline, CDR1 is PRHDT, CDR2 FYEKMQ (reference sequence). With V trimmed by 3 bases and J by 6 bases, 7 bases remained unmatched. The CDR3 consists of 15 residues. The CDR3 coding sequence is TGTGCCAGCAGCTTTGAGGCGGGAGTCCCCGGGGAGCTGTTTTTT. It translates to CASSFEAGVPGELFF. Complete variable domain (other parts from reference TRBV13 and TRBJ2-2): AAGVIQSPRHLIKEKRETATLKCYPIPRHDTVYWYQQGPGQDPQFLISFYEKMQSDKGSIPDRFSAQQFSDYHSELNMSSLELGDSALYFCASSFEAGVPGELFFGEGSRLTVL.

The J gene is TRBJ2-5, the V gene TRBV16, with TRBD1 as a possible D gene (6 bases). The CDR3 sequence is 13 residues long. V gave up 4 bases and J gave up 2 bases, with 8 bases separating them. CDR1 is KGHSY, CDR2 FQNENV, per germline. CDR3 amino acids: CASSLDRQETQYF. The CDR3 nucleotides read TGTGCCAGCAGCCTTGACAGGCAAGAGACCCAGTACTTC. Together with reference TRBV16 and TRBJ2-5, the CDR3 gives the full variable domain: GEEVAQTPKHLVRGEGQKAKLYCAPIKGHSYVFWYQQVLKNEFKFLISFQNENVFDETGMPKERFSAKCLPNSPCSLEIQATKLEDSAVYFCASSLDRQETQYFGPGTRLLVL.

This chain links TRBV2 with TRBJ1-5; 7 nucleotides agree with TRBD1. The germline gives CDR1 SNHLY, CDR2 FYNNEI. This CDR3 region has 14 residues. The junction had 6 bases not matched to a gene; V was cut back by 2 bases and J by 8 bases. CDR3 bases: TGTGCCAGCAGTGAACTTGGAGGGGGCAAGCCCCAGCATTTT. Protein product: CASSELGGGKPQHF.

The chain uses TRBV28 and TRBJ1-2; weak D call: TRBD1 (5 bases). CDR3 size: 12 residues. Trimming shortened V by 5 bases and J by 8 bases, and 12 bases separated the two germline ends. CDR1 and CDR2 (germline): MDHEN, SYDVKM. The CDR3 nucleotides are TGTGCCAGCAGTGCGACAGCGGGGGGCTACACCTTC. Its protein is CASSATAGGYTF.

The rearrangement uses TRBV6-5 and TRBJ2-3, with 8 bases that match TRBD1. Trimming took 5 bases from V and 3 from J; bases not matched to a gene: 4. Per the germline V gene, CDR1 is MNHEY and CDR2 is SVGAGI. The CDR3 length is 14 residues. CDR3 protein: CASSAGGVTDTQYF. CDR3 bases: TGTGCCAGCAGTGCAGGGGGCGTAACAGATACGCAGTATTTT.

The V call is TRBV5-1, the J call TRBJ2-3; D gene unclear. The CDR3 has 13 amino acids. V shed 5 bases and J shed 2 bases, with 9 bases lying between them. Germline loops: CDR1 SGHRS, CDR2 YFSETQ. The CDR3 reads CASRREFTDTQYF. CDR3 in DNA: TGCGCCAGCAGAAGAGAGTTCACAGATACGCAGTATTTT. Combining the CDR3 with reference TRBV5-1 and TRBJ2-3 gives the whole variable domain KAGVTQTPRYLIKTRGQQVTLSCSPISGHRSVSWYQQTPGQGLQFLFEYFSETQRNKGNFPGRFSGRQFSNSRSEMNVSTLELGDSALYLCASRREFTDTQYFGPGTRLTVL.

The CDR3 sequence: CASADSYNEQFF. DNA of the CDR3: TGTGCCAGCGCAGACAGTTACAATGAGCAGTTCTTC. The V and J genes are TRBV7-2 and TRBJ2-1; a possible D gene is TRBD1 (5 bases). This CDR3 comprises 12 residues. V dropped 8 bases and J dropped 4 bases, with 9 bases sitting between them. Germline V gene lookup returns CDR1 SGHTA and CDR2 FQGNSA.

The rearrangement links TRBV6-1 to TRBJ2-7, with D possibly being TRBD2 (5 bases). Looked up from germline, CDR1 is MNHNS and CDR2 is SASEGT. CDR3 length equals 14 residues. The ends were cut back, 0 bases at V and 6 bases at J, with 12 bases in the middle. The CDR3 nucleotides are TGTGCCAGCAGTGAAGCACCCGGGGAGAGCGAGCAGTACTTC. Residues: CASSEAPGESEQYF.

The chain recombines TRBV7-9 with TRBJ1-1; D remains ambiguous. The CDR3 loop spans 14 amino acids. Looked up from germline, CDR1 is SEHNR and CDR2 is FQNEAQ (reference sequence). Trimming removed 0 bases at V and 4 bases at J, with 9 bases between. CDR3 loop: CASSLAAGSTEAFF. CDR3 DNA sequence: TGTGCCAGCAGCTTAGCCGCGGGTAGCACTGAAGCTTTCTTT. Based on the CDR3 plus reference TRBV7-9 and TRBJ1-1, the full variable domain is DTGVSQNPRHKITKRGQNVTFRCDPISEHNRLYWYRQTLGQGPEFLTYFQNEAQLEKSRLLSDRFSAERPKGSFSTLEIQRTEQGDSAMYLCASSLAAGSTEAFFGQGTRLTVV.

There are a few counts of this clone. The sample holds other DNA sequences that translate to the same CDR3. The J gene is TRBJ2-7, the V gene TRBV27, with D possibly matching TRBD2 (6 bases). The germline V and J ends were trimmed by 6 bases and 0 bases, with 21 bases remaining between them. CDR3 length: 17 residues. Germline CDR1 MNHEY, CDR2 SMNVEV (reference sequence). CDR3 DNA sequence: TGTGCCAGCAGCTCTCCCCGGGGAGGAAGAAGCTCCTACGAGCAGTACTTC. It codes for CASSSPRGGRSSYEQYF.

The chain joins TRBV2 to TRBJ2-1, with D hard to call. CDR3 length equals 13 residues. Trimming removed 4 bases from V and 5 bases from J, with 9 bases in between. Germline loops: CDR1 SNHLY, CDR2 FYNNEI. CDR3 coding DNA: TGTGCCAGCAGTGTCGCAGTTAACAATGAGCAGTTCTTC. Translated, it gives CASSVAVNNEQFF.